This T cell receptor (beta chain) was obtained from a study of T cell repertoires in cytomegalovirus infection. Study overall: The public TCR beta signatures pointed to both CMV infection and matching HLA type.

This clonotype was seen a few times. What it binds is unknown. Trimming cost V 2 bases and J 4 bases; bases outside gene matches: 8. Germline V gene lookup returns CDR1 SNHLY and CDR2 FYNNEI. The CDR3 length is 16 residues. From the reads, TCRdb called clonotypes with MiXCR, one entry per CDR3 protein. The sample has hundreds of thousands of distinct CDR3 sequences; 30% to 40% are singletons. The genes are TRBV2 and TRBJ2-1; 7 nucleotides match TRBD2. This TCR was recovered from a human donor in good health (CMV status not recorded). Some clones in this sample may be carry-over from other donors' samples. Sequenced material: cultured PBMCs, taken from culture after CMV antigen stimulation. The CDR3 bases are TGTGCCAGCAGTGAAATGTGGCTAGCGGAGTACAATGAGCAGTTCTTC. Translated: CASSEMWLAEYNEQFF.